This T cell receptor (beta chain) appears in the sequencing data of a study of cytomegalovirus exposure and HLA in healthy donors. Study in general: Around 85 million unique TCR sequences came from HLA-typed donors in an early release.

There are 16 residues in the CDR3. The germline gives CDR1 SGHTA, CDR2 FQGNSA. V shed 1 base, J shed 2 bases, and the junction held 5 bases outside the gene matches. The PCR ran on 60 Vbeta and 13 Jbeta primers. Data came from immunoSEQ multiplex PCR; TCRdb stores just in-frame clones and leaves some out. This table holds roughly 180,000 clones, around 82% found once. Sample: PBMCs. This TCR was recovered from a man younger than 40 in good health and CMV-seronegative. J is TRBJ2-7 and V is TRBV7-2, with 10 bases fitting TRBD2. The CDR3 spells CASSLGRSGGAYEQYF. The CDR3 DNA is TGTGCCAGCAGCTTAGGTCGGAGCGGGGGGGCCTACGAGCAGTACTTC.